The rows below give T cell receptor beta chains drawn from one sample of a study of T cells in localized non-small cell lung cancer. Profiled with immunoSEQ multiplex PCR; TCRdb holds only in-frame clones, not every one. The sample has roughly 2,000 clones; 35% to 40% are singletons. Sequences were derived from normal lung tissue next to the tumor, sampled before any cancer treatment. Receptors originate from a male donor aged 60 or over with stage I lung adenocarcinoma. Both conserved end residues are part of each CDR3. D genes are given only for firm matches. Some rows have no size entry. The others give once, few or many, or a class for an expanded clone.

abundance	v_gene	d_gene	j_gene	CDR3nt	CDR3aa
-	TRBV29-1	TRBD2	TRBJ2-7	TGCAGCGTTGAAGGTGGGACTAGCGGCCTATACGAGCAGTACTTC	CSVEGGTSGLYEQYF
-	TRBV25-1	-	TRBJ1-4	TGTGCCAGCAGTGCTCAGGGCCTAACTAATGAAAAACTGTTTTTT	CASSAQGLTNEKLFF
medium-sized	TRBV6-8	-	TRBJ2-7	TGTGCCAGCAGTTACTCACCCAGGGCCCCGTACGAGCAGTACTTC	CASSYSPRAPYEQYF
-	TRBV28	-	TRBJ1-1	TGTGCCAGCAGTTTTCAGAACACTGAAGCTTTCTTT	CASSFQNTEAFF
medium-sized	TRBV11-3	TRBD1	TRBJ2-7	TGTGCCAGCAGCCCGCGGACAGGGTCGAGCTCCTACGAGCAGTACTTC	CASSPRTGSSSYEQYF
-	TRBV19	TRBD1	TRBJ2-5	TGTGCCAGTAGCACGACCTGGGACAGAATTAAAGAGACCCAGTACTTC	CASSTTWDRIKETQYF
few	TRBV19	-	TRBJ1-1	TGTGCCAGTAGAGTCAGCTCCGGGGTACAGAACACTGAAGCTTTCTTT	CASRVSSGVQNTEAFF
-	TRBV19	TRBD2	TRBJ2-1	TGTGCCACAACACCGGGACTAGTATACAATGAGCAGTTCTTC	CATTPGLVYNEQFF
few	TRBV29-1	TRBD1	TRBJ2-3	TGCAGCGTGGGGACAGGGACAGATACGCAGTATTTT	CSVGTGTDTQYF
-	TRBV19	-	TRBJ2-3	TGTGCCAGTAGCGGTGTGGAAAAAGATACGCAGTATTTT	CASSGVEKDTQYF